The 30 T cell receptor beta chains reported below all come from one sample, sequenced in a study of Graves' ophthalmopathy and Graves' hyperthyroidism. Amplified material comprised TCR beta CDR3 regions derived from RNA transcripts. HTBI primers primed a first-round RT-PCR, and a second-round multiplex PCR followed. TCRdb called the multiplex PCR reads again in MiXCR, with one record for every CDR3 protein. The data contain around 660,000 distinct CDR3 sequences, roughly two fifths of them seen just once; the ten biggest clones take up over 2.5%. Sample: peripheral blood. All receptors derive from an adult man with Graves' ophthalmopathy.

In its sample, this clonotype was seen many times. The chain carries TRBV10-3 and TRBJ2-7; 14 bases line up with TRBD2. Trimming cost V 10 bases and J 1 base; bases outside gene matches: 12. The CDR3 is 17 amino acids. Germline V gene sequence: CDR1 ENHRY, CDR2 SYGVKD. The CDR3 region has the DNA TGTGCCACCATGACGACTAGCGGGGGGGTGAGGTCCTACGAGCAGTACTTC. Translated, it gives CATMTTSGGVRSYEQYF.

This clonotype was counted once. The gene calls are TRBV29-1 and TRBJ1-4; D may be TRBD1 (6 bases). Trimming removed 6 bases from V and 8 bases from J, with 16 bases in between. The CDR3 length is 13 residues. The germline gives CDR1 SQVTM, CDR2 ANQGSEA. The chain's CDR3 is CSVDWDKEEKLFF. For the CDR3, the DNA is TGCAGCGTCGATTGGGACAAGGAAGAAAAACTGTTTTTT. Full variable domain (outside the CDR3, taken from reference TRBV29-1 and TRBJ1-4): SAVISQKPSRDICQRGTSLTIQCQVDSQVTMMFWYRQQPGQSLTLIATANQGSEATYESGFVIDKFPISRPNLTFSTLTVSNMSPEDSSIYLCSVDWDKEEKLFFGSGTQLSVL.

This clonotype has just one count. This may arise from a read error, as a much more abundant clone is one base away. The CDR3 spells CASSSIQLREKLFF. For the CDR3, the DNA is TGTGCCAGCAGTTCAATACAACTCAGGGAAAAACTGTTTTTT. V gene TRBV6-5 combines with J gene TRBJ1-4; no clear D gene. V was clipped by 4 bases and J by 8 bases, with 14 bases between them. In germline, CDR1 is MNHEY, CDR2 SVGAGI. The CDR3 consists of 14 residues.

This clonotype was recorded at least ten times. The chain couples TRBV7-8 to TRBJ1-1; D unclear. Deletions cut 0 bases from V and 3 bases from J, with 5 bases between. Germline V gene data show CDR1 as SGHVS and CDR2 as FQNEAQ. CDR3 size: 13 residues. The CDR3: CASSLAHYTEAFF. The CDR3 nucleotides read TGTGCCAGCAGCTTAGCCCATTACACTGAAGCTTTCTTT. Supplemented by reference TRBV7-8 and TRBJ1-1, the full variable domain reads GAGVSQSPRYKVAKRGQDVALRCDPISGHVSLFWYQQALGQGPEFLTYFQNEAQLDKSGLPSDRFFAERPEGSVSTLKIQRTQQEDSAVYLCASSLAHYTEAFFGQGTRLTVV.

This clonotype was recorded many times. The chain links TRBV2 to TRBJ1-4; D gene ambiguous. CDR3 size: 13 residues. V shed 6 bases and J shed 6 bases, with 11 bases lying between them. Germline lookup yields CDR1 SNHLY and CDR2 FYNNEI. As DNA, the CDR3 is TGTGCCAGCAGGGGGAAAGTATATGAAAAACTGTTTTTT. Its translation is CASRGKVYEKLFF.

This clonotype was seen many times. The chain combines TRBV7-8 with TRBJ1-1; TRBD1 aligns across 8 bases. V was pared by 5 bases and J by 4 bases, with 9 bases of the junction left unmatched. Germline V gene data show CDR1 as SGHVS and CDR2 as FQNEAQ. The CDR3 loop spans 15 amino acids. CDR3 DNA sequence: TGTGCCAGCAGCCTCTGGACAGGGAAGAGCACTGAAGCTTTCTTT. It encodes CASSLWTGKSTEAFF.

With respect to this clonotype: The CDR3 ends on some other residue instead of the conserved phenylalanine or tryptophan, so this is likely a read error. The DNA is omitted, as the CDR3 cannot be located on it reliably, and the CDR3 follows TCRdb's listing. V is TRBV9 and J is TRBJ2-7; TRBD1, the D gene given by the table, was not confirmed from the DNA. The CDR3 totals 8 residues, both ends included. The V gene's germline CDR1 is SGDLS and CDR2 YYNGEE. CDR3: CASSVERG.

The V call is TRBV29-1, the J call TRBJ2-5, with 7 bases matching TRBD2. CDR1 and CDR2 from the germline V gene are SQVTM and ANQGSEA. Trimming took 3 bases from V and 1 from J; bases not matched to a gene: 2. The CDR3 loop spans 13 amino acids. This chain's CDR3 is CSVDPSGQETQYF. The CDR3 region has the DNA TGCAGCGTTGACCCTAGCGGCCAAGAGACCCAGTACTTC.

A word on this clonotype: Mismatch with germline at one junction end may stem from a read error. This chain connects TRBV19 to TRBJ2-7; 11 positions agree with TRBD1. The CDR3 length is 15 residues. The germline gives CDR1 LNHDA, CDR2 SQIVND (reference sequence). The CDR3 spells CSSSTGQGGFYEQYF. The CDR3 nucleotides are TGTTCCAGTAGTACGGGACAGGGGGGTTTCTACGAGCAGTACTTC.

This clonotype was counted ten times or more. The genes are TRBV29-1 and TRBJ2-5, with 8 bases aligning to TRBD2. V lost 2 bases, J lost 6 bases, and 8 bases stayed unmatched. The germline V gene has CDR1 SQVTM and CDR2 ANQGSEA. The CDR3 length is 14 residues. CDR3 sequence reads: CSVEMAGGLKTQYF. The CDR3 DNA is TGCAGCGTTGAAATGGCGGGGGGTCTAAAGACCCAGTACTTC.

V gene TRBV2 combines with J gene TRBJ1-1, with a tentative D call TRBD1 (5 bases). Trimming shortened V by 5 bases and J by 4 bases, and 14 bases separated the two germline ends. CDR1 and CDR2 from the germline V gene are SNHLY and FYNNEI. The CDR3 has 14 amino acids. In nucleotides, the CDR3 is TGTGCCAGCAGTTTGACAGAGACTAGCACTGAAGCTTTCTTT. It yields the protein CASSLTETSTEAFF.

The J gene is TRBJ1-5, the V gene TRBV5-6; tentative D call: TRBD1 (5 bases). The CDR3 runs to 15 residues. V lost 0 bases to trimming and J lost 4 bases, with 11 bases between them. Per germline, CDR1 SGHDT and CDR2 YYEEEE. DNA of the CDR3: TGTGCCAGCAGCTTGGGTGGGGCCCCGAATCAGCCCCAGCATTTT. It specifies CASSLGGAPNQPQHF.

This clonotype came up a few times. This sequence joins TRBV7-8 and TRBJ2-2; D is uncertain. Germline V gene data show CDR1 as SGHVS and CDR2 as FQNEAQ. This CDR3 contains 14 residues. V shed 5 bases and J shed 4 bases, with 11 bases lying between them. The chain's CDR3 is CASSQQPGTGELFF. DNA for the CDR3: TGTGCCAGCAGCCAACAACCGGGCACCGGGGAGCTGTTTTTT.

This clonotype was counted ten times or more. The chain is built from TRBV15 and TRBJ1-1; D is unclear. The CDR3 totals 15 residues. Germline values: CDR1 LNHNV, CDR2 YYDKDF (reference sequence). Deletions cut 0 bases from V and 2 bases from J, with 10 bases between. The CDR3 DNA is TGTGCCACCAGCAGAGATAGGGCAGCCAACACTGAAGCTTTCTTT. Amino acid sequence: CATSRDRAANTEAFF. The full variable domain, in which reference TRBV15 and TRBJ1-1 provide the parts outside the CDR3, is DAMVIQNPRYQVTQFGKPVTLSCSQTLNHNVMYWYQQKSSQAPKLLFHYYDKDFNNEADTPDNFQSRRPNTSFCFLDIRSPGLGDTAMYLCATSRDRAANTEAFFGQGTRLTVV.

This clonotype was recorded only once. The gene calls are TRBV5-1 and TRBJ2-1; possible D gene TRBD2, 6 bases. Germline V gene sequence: CDR1 SGHRS, CDR2 YFSETQ. The CDR3 is made up of 16 amino acids. V gave up 0 bases and J gave up 0 bases, with 10 bases separating them. The CDR3 region is CASSLALASSYNEQFF. The CDR3, as DNA: TGCGCCAGCAGCTTGGCACTAGCAAGCTCCTACAATGAGCAGTTCTTC.

The chain uses TRBV2 and TRBJ2-7, with D uncertain. The germline V and J ends were trimmed by 6 bases and 0 bases, with 9 bases remaining between them. The CDR3 contains 13 residues. Per germline, CDR1 SNHLY and CDR2 FYNNEI. The CDR3 DNA is TGTGCCAGCAGAACAGTCCCCTCCTACGAGCAGTACTTC. It translates to CASRTVPSYEQYF.

A word on this clonotype: Germline and junction disagree at one end, which may indicate a read error. The chain is built from TRBV2 and TRBJ1-1, with D hard to call. Germline loops: CDR1 SNHLY, CDR2 FYNNEI. This CDR3 region has 12 residues. DNA of the CDR3: TGTGCCGGCAGTTATGGGTACACTGAAGCTTTCTTT. This codes for CAGSYGYTEAFF.

As for this clonotype: Germline is not matched at one junction end, which may reflect a read error. The chain links TRBV10-3 to TRBJ2-2; 9 bases match TRBD1. The germline gives CDR1 ENHRY, CDR2 SYGVKD. This CDR3 comprises 16 residues. CDR3 nucleotides: TGTGCCAGCAGTCCGAGAGGACAGGGGTACACCGGGGAGCTGTTTTTT. Residues: CASSPRGQGYTGELFF.

This clonotype was seen more than once but under ten times. Just one base apart from a much larger clone, this may be a read error. The chain couples TRBV3-1 to TRBJ2-7, with 10 nucleotides matching TRBD2. Germline V gene sequence: CDR1 LGHDT, CDR2 YNNKEL (reference sequence). J gave up 4 bases and V 7 bases, and 1 base lay outside the gene matches. The CDR3 runs to 12 residues. CDR3 nucleotides: TGTGCCAGCACTAGCGGGAGTTACGAGCAGTACTTC. Protein product: CASTSGSYEQYF.

For this clonotype: The CDR3 does not end in the conserved phenylalanine or tryptophan, so this is likely a read error. The genes are TRBV7-3 and TRBJ2-7; D gene uncertain. This CDR3 region has 12 residues. Trimming stripped 5 bases from V and 3 bases from J, with 8 bases between. The V gene's germline CDR1 is SGHTA and CDR2 FQGTGA. DNA of the CDR3: TGTGCCAGCAGCATACCGGGCTACGAGCAGTACCTC. Protein sequence: CASSIPGYEQYL.

This clonotype was seen repeatedly, ten times or more. The rearrangement links TRBV14 to TRBJ2-2; D ambiguous. V was clipped by 0 bases and J by 7 bases, with 9 bases between them. The CDR3 sequence is 14 residues long. CDR1 is SGHDN and CDR2 is FVKESK in the germline V gene. DNA for the CDR3: TGTGCCAGCAGCCAAGATCTGGGCGGCGGGGAGCTGTTTTTT. Its translation: CASSQDLGGGELFF.

In its sample, this clonotype was seen once. V usage is TRBV29-1 and J usage is TRBJ1-5, with 9 bases fitting TRBD1. The CDR3 spans 14 residues. Per the germline V gene, CDR1 is SQVTM and CDR2 is ANQGSEA. The CDR3 DNA follows: TGCAGTGCTTTAAGCGGGACAGGGTCATCCTACGAGCATTTT. Residues: CSALSGTGSSYEHF.

This clonotype was found a few times. This chain uses TRBV9 with TRBJ2-2; the D call may be TRBD1 or TRBD2 (5 bases each). Germline V CDR1 and CDR2: SGDLS, YYNGEE. V lost 4 bases and J lost 0, with 16 bases in between. This CDR3 region has 17 residues. CDR3 region: CASSPGTDPANTGELFF. The CDR3 coding sequence is TGTGCCAGCAGCCCCGGGACGGATCCCGCGAACACCGGGGAGCTGTTTTTT.

V and J are TRBV10-3 and TRBJ1-6, with TRBD1 matching over 7 bases. The germline CDR1 and CDR2 sequences are ENHRY and SYGVKD. The CDR3 spans 14 residues. V trimming: 8 bases; J trimming: 4 bases; junction bases outside the gene matches: 5. The CDR3 is CAIGRQGYNSPLHF. The DNA of the CDR3 is TGTGCCATCGGCCGACAGGGTTATAATTCACCCCTCCACTTT.

For this clonotype: This clone may be a read error of a much larger clone one base away. The final CDR3 position lacks the conserved phenylalanine or tryptophan, pointing to a likely read error. The chain carries TRBV19 and TRBJ2-5; D gene ambiguous. From germline, CDR1 is LNHDA and CDR2 SQIVND (reference sequence). Trimming took 1 base from V and 2 from J, leaving 8 bases between them. The CDR3 has 14 amino acids. CDR3 DNA: TGTGCCAGTAGTATAGGGTCAGAACAAGAGACCCAGTACCTC. It is translated as CASSIGSEQETQYL.

This clonotype was counted many times. The chain uses TRBV7-8 and TRBJ2-5, with TRBD2 matching 8 bases. The trim removed 1 base at V and 5 bases at J, leaving 9 bases unmatched. Germline CDR1 SGHVS, CDR2 FQNEAQ. This CDR3 region has 16 residues. The CDR3 nucleotides are TGTGCCAGCAGCTTAGTGGCCGGGGGGGCCTCGGAGACCCAGTACTTC. Encoded protein: CASSLVAGGASETQYF. Using reference TRBV7-8 and TRBJ2-5 for the parts outside the CDR3, the full variable domain is GAGVSQSPRYKVAKRGQDVALRCDPISGHVSLFWYQQALGQGPEFLTYFQNEAQLDKSGLPSDRFFAERPEGSVSTLKIQRTQQEDSAVYLCASSLVAGGASETQYFGPGTRLLVL.

The V and J genes are TRBV7-3 and TRBJ2-7; 7 nucleotides match TRBD1. Looked up from germline, CDR1 is SGHTA and CDR2 is FQGTGA. Trimming took 1 base from V and 3 from J; bases not matched to a gene: 6. The CDR3 is 15 amino acids. As DNA, the CDR3 is TGTGCCAGCAGCTTAAGAGGGGGCAGCCACTACGAGCAGTACTTC. This encodes CASSLRGGSHYEQYF.

This clonotype was recorded many times. The rearrangement joins TRBV10-3 to TRBJ2-2; D not certain. Per the germline V gene, CDR1 is ENHRY and CDR2 is SYGVKD. The CDR3 is 14 residues long. Trimming took off 4 bases at V and 3 bases at J, with 9 bases between the two ends. Here the CDR3 DNA reads TGTGCCATCAGTGTCGGGCAAGACACCGGGGAGCTGTTTTTT. Translated, it gives CAISVGQDTGELFF.

This clonotype has at least ten counts. In DNA form, the CDR3 reads TGTGCCAGCAGTCGCGTTGGACAGGGTGGCTATGGCTACACCTTC. It is translated as CASSRVGQGGYGYTF. The chain is built from TRBV7-2 and TRBJ1-2; TRBD1 aligns across 8 bases. The V gene's germline CDR1 is SGHTA and CDR2 FQGNSA. This CDR3 has 15 residues. J lost 4 bases, V lost 6 bases, and 10 bases had no gene match. Complete variable domain (other parts from reference TRBV7-2 and TRBJ1-2): GAGVSQSPSNKVTEKGKDVELRCDPISGHTALYWYRQSLGQGLEFLIYFQGNSAPDKSGLPSDRFSAERTGGSVSTLTIQRTQQEDSAVYLCASSRVGQGGYGYTFGSGTRLTVV.

This clonotype was seen repeatedly, ten times or more. V is TRBV12-3 or TRBV12-4 and J is TRBJ1-6, with TRBD1 as a possible D gene (6 bases). The CDR3 runs to 14 residues. Trimming shortened V by 6 bases and J by 7 bases, and 13 bases separated the two germline ends. This CDR3 is CASSPGHLNSPLHF. In nucleotides, the CDR3 is TGTGCCAGCAGCCCGGGACACTTAAATTCACCCCTCCACTTT.